This T cell receptor (beta chain) was captured by sequencing in a study of OX40 agonist ivuxolimab in advanced cancers. Study at large: Patients were dosed intravenously with ivuxolimab at 0.01 to 10 mg/kg every 2 weeks. Prior checkpoint blockade (anti-PD-1, anti-PD-L1 or anti-CTLA-4) was permitted; about 40% had it. The study's findings and limits: In the 0.1 to 3.0 mg/kg range, CD4+ and CD8+ blood T cells had expanded clonally by week 6.

About this clone: The antigen is not known.

With 2 bases removed from V and 4 bases from J, the gap between germline ends came to 14 bases. Germline CDR1 WSHSY, CDR2 SAAADI. The CDR3 has 15 residues. Only in-frame clones appear in the TCRdb table, and some are missing; sequencing was by immunoSEQ multiplex PCR. The sample holds roughly 53,000 clones, nearly 95% seen once. This chain uses TRBV10-2 with TRBJ1-1; weak D call: TRBD1 (5 bases). This specimen consisted of CD4+ or CD8+ T cells sorted from blood, obtained in a trial of the OX40 agonist ivuxolimab. The TCR was taken from an adult with an advanced solid tumor such as melanoma, head and neck, liver or kidney cancer. CDR3 sequence: CASSERVGGGTEAFF. CDR3 nucleotide sequence: TGCGCCAGCAGTGAGAGGGTGGGGGGAGGCACTGAAGCTTTCTTT.